The text below deals with one TCR beta chain. Antigen specificity is unknown. Sequencing targeted expressed TCRB transcripts, as all isolated RNA had been reverse transcribed. Repertoires were generated with immunoSEQ multiplex PCR, while TCRdb's copy carries only in-frame clones and drops some. The table lists 300,000 or so clones, 9.3% of them singletons, with 1% in the top ten. The germline gives CDR1 SGHTA, CDR2 FQGNSA. Trimming cost V 6 bases and J 5 bases, with 22 bases left between them. There are 16 residues in the CDR3. Every single donor gave one heparinised blood draw, and these averaged roughly 0.11 L. The sample comes from a study of beta chain features in type 1 diabetes. Findings and limits, study-wide: In all four CD4+ subsets, TCRB CDR3 length was significantly, moderately reduced in type 1 diabetes. Among type 1 diabetes patients, VDJ junctions had fewer insertions and more deletions.

This sequence joins TRBV7-2 and TRBJ2-5; unclear D gene. This sequence was found in a man aged 30-40 years with type 1 diabetes. The specimen was central memory CD4+ T cells from blood. This CDR3 reads CASSSKFSSPAETQYF. The CDR3 nucleotides are TGTGCCAGCAGTAGTAAATTTTCCTCCCCGGCGGAGACCCAGTACTTC.